The subject of this entry is one T cell receptor (beta chain). What it recognizes is unknown. This sample was taken from a study of shared clonotypes between healthy human individuals. Study-wide findings and caveats: Sampling covered nothing but blood. Tissue TCR repertoires likely differ from those found in blood.

The CDR3 is made up of 14 amino acids. The V and J ends lost 1 base and 4 bases respectively, with 8 bases between them. Germline CDR1 and CDR2: LNHNV and YYDKDF (reference sequence). Deep was the level at which the assay was run. Replicate PCRs run on unsorted PBMC used around 0.3 ug DNA, which was some 30,000 T cell genomes. The method was immunoSEQ multiplex PCR; TCRdb's version includes in-frame clones alone and lacks a portion of them. The table lists 450,000 to 600,000 clones, 65% to 80% of them singletons. Caucasian adults living in Nashville, Tennessee, provided all samples. The chain couples TRBV15 to TRBJ2-1; the D is unclear. The sequenced material came from PBMCs. The origin of this receptor is a middle-aged woman in good health. Some clones in this sample may be carry-over from other donors' samples. The CDR3 reads CATSRVSAYNEQFF. The CDR3 region has the DNA TGTGCCACCAGCAGAGTGTCAGCTTACAATGAGCAGTTCTTC.